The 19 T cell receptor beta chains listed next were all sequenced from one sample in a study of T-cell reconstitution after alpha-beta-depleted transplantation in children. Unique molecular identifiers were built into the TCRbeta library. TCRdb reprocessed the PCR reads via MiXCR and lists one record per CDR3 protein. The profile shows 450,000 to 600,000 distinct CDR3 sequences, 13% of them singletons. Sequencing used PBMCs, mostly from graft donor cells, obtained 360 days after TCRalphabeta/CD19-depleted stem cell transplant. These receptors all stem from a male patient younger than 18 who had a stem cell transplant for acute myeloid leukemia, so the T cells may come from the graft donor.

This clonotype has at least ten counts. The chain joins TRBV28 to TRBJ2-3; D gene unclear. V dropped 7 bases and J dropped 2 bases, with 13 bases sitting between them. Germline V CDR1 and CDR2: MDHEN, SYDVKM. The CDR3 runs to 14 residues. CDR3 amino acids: CASTVGRNTDTQYF. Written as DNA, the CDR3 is TGTGCCAGCACCGTAGGTAGAAACACAGATACGCAGTATTTT.

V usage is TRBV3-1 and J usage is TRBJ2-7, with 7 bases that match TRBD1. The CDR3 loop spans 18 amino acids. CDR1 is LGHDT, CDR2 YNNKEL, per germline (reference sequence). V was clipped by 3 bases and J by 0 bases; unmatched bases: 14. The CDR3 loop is CASSHRPPGQKFSYEQYF. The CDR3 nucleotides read TGTGCCAGCAGCCACCGTCCTCCGGGACAGAAGTTCTCCTACGAGCAGTACTTC.

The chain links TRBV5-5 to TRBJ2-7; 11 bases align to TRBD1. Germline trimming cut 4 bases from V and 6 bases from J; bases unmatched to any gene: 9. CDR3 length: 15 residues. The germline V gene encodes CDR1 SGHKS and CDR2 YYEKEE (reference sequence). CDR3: CASSTGTGGFGEQYF. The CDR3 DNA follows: TGTGCCAGCAGCACCGGGACAGGGGGTTTCGGCGAGCAGTACTTC.

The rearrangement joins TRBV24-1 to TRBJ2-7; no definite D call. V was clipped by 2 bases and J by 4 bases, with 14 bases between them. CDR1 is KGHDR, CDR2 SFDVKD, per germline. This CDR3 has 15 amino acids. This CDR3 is CATSDSSLPRYEQYF. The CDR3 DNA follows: TGTGCCACCAGTGATTCGTCCCTGCCGAGGTACGAGCAGTACTTC.

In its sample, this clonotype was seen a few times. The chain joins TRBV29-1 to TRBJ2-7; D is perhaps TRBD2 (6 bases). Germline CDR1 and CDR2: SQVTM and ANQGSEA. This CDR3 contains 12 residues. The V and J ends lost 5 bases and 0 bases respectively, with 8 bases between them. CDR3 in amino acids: CSVWEDSYEQYF. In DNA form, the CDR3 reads TGCAGCGTTTGGGAGGACTCCTACGAGCAGTACTTC.

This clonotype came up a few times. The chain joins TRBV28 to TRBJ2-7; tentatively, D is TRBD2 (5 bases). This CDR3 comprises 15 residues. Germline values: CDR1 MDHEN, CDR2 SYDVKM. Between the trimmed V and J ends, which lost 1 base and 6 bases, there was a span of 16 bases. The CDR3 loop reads CASSLSVASVAEQYF. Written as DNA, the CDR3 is TGTGCCAGCAGTTTATCGGTAGCGTCAGTAGCCGAGCAGTACTTC.

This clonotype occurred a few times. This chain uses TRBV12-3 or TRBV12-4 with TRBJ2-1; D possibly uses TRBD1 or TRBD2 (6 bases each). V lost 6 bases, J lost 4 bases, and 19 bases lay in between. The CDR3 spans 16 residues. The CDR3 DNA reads TGTGCCAGCAGCCCTGGAACTAGGGGGGCTTACAATGAGCAGTTCTTC. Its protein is CASSPGTRGAYNEQFF.

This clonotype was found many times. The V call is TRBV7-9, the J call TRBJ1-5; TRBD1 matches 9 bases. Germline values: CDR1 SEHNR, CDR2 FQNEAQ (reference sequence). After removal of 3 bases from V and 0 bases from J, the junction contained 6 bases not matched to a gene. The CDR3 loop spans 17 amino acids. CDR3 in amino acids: CASSFGTGSSSNQPQHF. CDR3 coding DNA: TGTGCCAGCAGCTTCGGGACAGGGAGTTCTAGCAATCAGCCCCAGCATTTT. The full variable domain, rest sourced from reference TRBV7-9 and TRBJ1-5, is DTGVSQNPRHKITKRGQNVTFRCDPISEHNRLYWYRQTLGQGPEFLTYFQNEAQLEKSRLLSDRFSAERPKGSFSTLEIQRTEQGDSAMYLCASSFGTGSSSNQPQHFGDGTRLSIL.

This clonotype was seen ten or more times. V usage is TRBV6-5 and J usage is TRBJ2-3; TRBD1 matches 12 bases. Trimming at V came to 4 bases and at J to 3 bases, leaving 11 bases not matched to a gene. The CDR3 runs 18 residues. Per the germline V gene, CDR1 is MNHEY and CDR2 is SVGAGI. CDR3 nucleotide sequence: TGTGCCAGCAGTTCAGACGGGACAGGGGGCTATCGGACAGATACGCAGTATTTT. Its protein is CASSSDGTGGYRTDTQYF.

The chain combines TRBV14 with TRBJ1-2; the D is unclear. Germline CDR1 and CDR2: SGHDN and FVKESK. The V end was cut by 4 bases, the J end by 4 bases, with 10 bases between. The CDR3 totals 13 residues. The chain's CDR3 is CASSPEGTYGYTF. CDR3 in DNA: TGTGCCAGCAGCCCTGAGGGAACCTATGGCTACACCTTC.

As DNA, the CDR3 is TGTGCCAGCAACCGGGACAGGGGGTGGACTGAAGCTTTCTTT. Its translation is CASNRDRGWTEAFF. The chain links TRBV6-1 to TRBJ1-1; 11 nucleotides agree with TRBD1. CDR3 length: 14 residues. Germline CDR1 MNHNS, CDR2 SASEGT. V trimming: 7 bases; J trimming: 5 bases; junction bases outside the gene matches: 6.

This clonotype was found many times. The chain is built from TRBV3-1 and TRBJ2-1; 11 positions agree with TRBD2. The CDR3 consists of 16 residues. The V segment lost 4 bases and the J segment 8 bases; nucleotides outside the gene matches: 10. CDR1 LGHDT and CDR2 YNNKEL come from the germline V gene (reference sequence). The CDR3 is CASSPSSGRPRDEQFF. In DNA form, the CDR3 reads TGTGCCAGCAGCCCATCTAGCGGGAGGCCAAGGGATGAGCAGTTCTTC.

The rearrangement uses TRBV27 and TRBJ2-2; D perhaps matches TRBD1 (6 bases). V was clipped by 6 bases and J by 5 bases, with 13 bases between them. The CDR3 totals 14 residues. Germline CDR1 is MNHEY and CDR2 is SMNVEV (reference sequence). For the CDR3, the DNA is TGTGCCAGCAGGTACAGGGATGTGACCGGGGAGCTGTTTTTT. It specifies CASRYRDVTGELFF.

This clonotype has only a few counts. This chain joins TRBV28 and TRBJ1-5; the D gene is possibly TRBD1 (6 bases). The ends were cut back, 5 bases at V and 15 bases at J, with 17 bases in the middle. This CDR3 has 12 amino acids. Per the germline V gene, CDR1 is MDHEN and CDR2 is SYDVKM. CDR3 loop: CASSLVDRQGHF. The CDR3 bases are TGTGCCAGCAGTCTCGTCGACAGGCAAGGGCATTTT.

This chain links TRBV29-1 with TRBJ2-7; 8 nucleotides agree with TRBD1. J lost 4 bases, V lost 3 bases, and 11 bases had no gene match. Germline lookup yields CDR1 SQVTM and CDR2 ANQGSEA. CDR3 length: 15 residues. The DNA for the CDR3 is TGCAGCGTTGATGGGTGGACAGGGTTCCATTACGAGCAGTACTTC. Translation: CSVDGWTGFHYEQYF.

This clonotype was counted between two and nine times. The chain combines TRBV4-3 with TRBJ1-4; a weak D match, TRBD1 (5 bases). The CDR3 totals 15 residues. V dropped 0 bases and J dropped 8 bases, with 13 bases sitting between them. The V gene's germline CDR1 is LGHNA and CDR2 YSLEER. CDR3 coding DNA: TGCGCCAGCAGCCAAGATGGGGACGGCGGCGAAAAACTGTTTTTT. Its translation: CASSQDGDGGEKLFF.

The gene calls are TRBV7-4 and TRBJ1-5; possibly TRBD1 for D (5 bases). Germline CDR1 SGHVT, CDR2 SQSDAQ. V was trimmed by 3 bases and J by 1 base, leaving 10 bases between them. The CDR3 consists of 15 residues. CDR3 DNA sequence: TGTGCCAGCAGCTTGAAAGGGACGAGCAATCAGCCCCAGCATTTT. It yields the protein CASSLKGTSNQPQHF. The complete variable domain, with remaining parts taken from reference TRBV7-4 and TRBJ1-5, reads GAGVSQSPRYKVAKRGRDVALRCDSISGHVTLYWYRQTLGQGSEVLTYSQSDAQRDKSGRPSGRFSAERPERSVSTLKIQRTEQGDSAVYLCASSLKGTSNQPQHFGDGTRLSIL.

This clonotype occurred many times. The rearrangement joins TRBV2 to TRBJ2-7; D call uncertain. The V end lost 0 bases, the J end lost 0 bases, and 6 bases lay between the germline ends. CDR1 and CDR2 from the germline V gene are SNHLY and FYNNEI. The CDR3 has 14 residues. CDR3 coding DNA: TGTGCCAGCAGTGAAGCGAGGTTCTCCTACGAGCAGTACTTC. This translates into CASSEARFSYEQYF.

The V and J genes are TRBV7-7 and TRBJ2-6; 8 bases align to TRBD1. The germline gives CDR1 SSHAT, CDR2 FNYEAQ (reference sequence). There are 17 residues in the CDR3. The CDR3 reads CATSLGTGSSGANVLTF. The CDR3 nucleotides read TGTGCTACCAGCTTAGGGACAGGTAGCTCTGGGGCCAACGTCCTGACTTTC.